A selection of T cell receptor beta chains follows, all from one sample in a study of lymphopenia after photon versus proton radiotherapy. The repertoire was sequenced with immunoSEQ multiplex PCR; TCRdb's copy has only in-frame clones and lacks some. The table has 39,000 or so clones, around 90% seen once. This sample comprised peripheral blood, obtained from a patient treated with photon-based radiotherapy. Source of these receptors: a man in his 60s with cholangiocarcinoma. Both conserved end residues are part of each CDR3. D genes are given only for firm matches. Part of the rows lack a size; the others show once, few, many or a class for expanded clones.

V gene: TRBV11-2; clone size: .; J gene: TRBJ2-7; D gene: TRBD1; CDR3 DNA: TGTGCCAGCAGCTCGACGGGACAGGGGTTCGAGCAGTACTTC; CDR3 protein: CASSSTGQGFEQYF
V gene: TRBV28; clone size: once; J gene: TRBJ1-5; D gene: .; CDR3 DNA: TGTGCCAGCAGTTTCGCGCGGGCTTTGGATCAGCCCCAGCATTTT; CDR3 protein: CASSFARALDQPQHF
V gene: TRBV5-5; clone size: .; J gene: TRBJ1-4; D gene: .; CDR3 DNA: TGTGCCAGCAGCATTGGGGTTCAGGAGTCTGAAAAACTGTTTTTT; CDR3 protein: CASSIGVQESEKLFF
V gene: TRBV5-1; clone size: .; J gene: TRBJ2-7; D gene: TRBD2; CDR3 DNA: TGCGCCAGCAGCTCCGGGACTACCAAGAGCGAGCAGTACTTC; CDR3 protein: CASSSGTTKSEQYF
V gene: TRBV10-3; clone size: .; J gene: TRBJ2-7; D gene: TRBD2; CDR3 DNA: TGTGCCATCAGTGACTCCGGGAGGAACGAGCAGTACTTC; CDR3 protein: CAISDSGRNEQYF
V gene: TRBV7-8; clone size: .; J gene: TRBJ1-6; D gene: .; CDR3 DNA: TGTGCCAGCAGCACAGCCGGGGCCCTTAATTCACCCCTCCACTTT; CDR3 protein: CASSTAGALNSPLHF
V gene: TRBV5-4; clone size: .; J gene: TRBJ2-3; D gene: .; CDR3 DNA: TGTGCCAGCAGGCGCTTAGGTCAGTCGTTCACAGATACGCAGTATTTT; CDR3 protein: CASRRLGQSFTDTQYF
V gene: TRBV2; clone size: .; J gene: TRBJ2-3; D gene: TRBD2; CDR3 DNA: TGTGCCAGCACGGGACTACCCCCGGATACGCAGTATTTT; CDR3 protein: CASTGLPPDTQYF
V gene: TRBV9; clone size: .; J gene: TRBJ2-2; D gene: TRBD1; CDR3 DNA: TGTGCCAGCCATCCCGGGACAGGGAACACCGGGGAGCTGTTTTTT; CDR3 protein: CASHPGTGNTGELFF
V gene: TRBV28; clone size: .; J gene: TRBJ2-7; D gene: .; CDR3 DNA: TGTGCCAGCAGTTTCACGGGGGTCTACTACGAGCAGTACTTC; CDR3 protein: CASSFTGVYYEQYF